This T cell receptor beta chain was observed in a study of control samples from healthy donors and cancer patients. Repertoires were generated with immunoSEQ multiplex PCR, while TCRdb's copy carries only in-frame clones and drops some. The table has about 150,000 clones, around 95% seen once. Germline V lookup: CDR1 SGHAT, CDR2 FQNNGV. The CDR3 has 16 residues. V lost 5 bases, J lost 0 bases, and 14 bases lay in between. This clone was seen only once. This chain connects TRBV11-2 to TRBJ1-3, with D maybe TRBD1 (5 bases). Sequenced: blood. This TCR came from a man aged 40-49 years in good health. Here the CDR3 reads CASSPRDWDSGNTIYF. The CDR3 DNA reads TGTGCCAGCAGCCCCCGGGACTGGGACTCTGGAAACACCATATATTTT. The full variable domain, rest sourced from reference TRBV11-2 and TRBJ1-3, is EAGVAQSPRYKIIEKRQSVAFWCNPISGHATLYWYQQILGQGPKLLIQFQNNGVVDDSQLPKDRFSAERLKGVDSTLKIQPAKLEDSAVYLCASSPRDWDSGNTIYFGEGSWLTVV.